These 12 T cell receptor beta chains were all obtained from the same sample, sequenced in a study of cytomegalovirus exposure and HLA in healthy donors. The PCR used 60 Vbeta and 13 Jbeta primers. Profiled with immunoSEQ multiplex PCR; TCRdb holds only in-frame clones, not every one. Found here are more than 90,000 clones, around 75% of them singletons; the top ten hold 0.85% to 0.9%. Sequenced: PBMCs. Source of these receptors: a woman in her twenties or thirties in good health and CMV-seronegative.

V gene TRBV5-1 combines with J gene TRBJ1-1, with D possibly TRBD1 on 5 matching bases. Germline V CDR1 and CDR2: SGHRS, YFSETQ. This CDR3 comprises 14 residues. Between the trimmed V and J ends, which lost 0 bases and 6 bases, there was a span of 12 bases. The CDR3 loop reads CASSLVSPGAEAFF. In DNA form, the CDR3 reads TGCGCCAGCAGCTTGGTCTCCCCGGGGGCTGAAGCTTTCTTT. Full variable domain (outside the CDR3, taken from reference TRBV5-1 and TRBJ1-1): KAGVTQTPRYLIKTRGQQVTLSCSPISGHRSVSWYQQTPGQGLQFLFEYFSETQRNKGNFPGRFSGRQFSNSRSEMNVSTLELGDSALYLCASSLVSPGAEAFFGQGTRLTVV.

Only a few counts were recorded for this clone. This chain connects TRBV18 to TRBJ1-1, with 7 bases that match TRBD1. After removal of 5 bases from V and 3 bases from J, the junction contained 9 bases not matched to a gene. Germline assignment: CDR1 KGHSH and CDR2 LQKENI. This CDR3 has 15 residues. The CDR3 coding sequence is TGTGCCAGCTCAACTACCCTCACAGGGGACACTGAAGCTTTCTTT. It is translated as CASSTTLTGDTEAFF.

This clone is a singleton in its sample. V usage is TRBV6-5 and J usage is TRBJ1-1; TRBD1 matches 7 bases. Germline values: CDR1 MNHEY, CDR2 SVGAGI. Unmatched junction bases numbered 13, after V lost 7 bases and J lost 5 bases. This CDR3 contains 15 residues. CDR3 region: CASTQKAGGWTEAFF. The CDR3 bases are TGTGCCAGCACCCAGAAGGCAGGGGGTTGGACTGAAGCTTTCTTT.

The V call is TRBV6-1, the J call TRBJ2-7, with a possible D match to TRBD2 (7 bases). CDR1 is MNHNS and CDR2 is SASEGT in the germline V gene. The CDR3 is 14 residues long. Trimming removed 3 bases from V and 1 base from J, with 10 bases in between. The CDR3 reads CASSEGGGSYEQYF. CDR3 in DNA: TGTGCCAGCAGTGAGGGAGGGGGTTCCTACGAGCAGTACTTC.

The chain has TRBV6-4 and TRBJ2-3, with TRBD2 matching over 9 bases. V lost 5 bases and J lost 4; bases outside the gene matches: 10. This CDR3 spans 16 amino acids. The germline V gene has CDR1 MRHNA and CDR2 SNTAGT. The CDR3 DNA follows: TGTGCCAGCAGTCCATGGGGTAGCGGGAGTTCAGATACGCAGTATTTT. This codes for CASSPWGSGSSDTQYF.

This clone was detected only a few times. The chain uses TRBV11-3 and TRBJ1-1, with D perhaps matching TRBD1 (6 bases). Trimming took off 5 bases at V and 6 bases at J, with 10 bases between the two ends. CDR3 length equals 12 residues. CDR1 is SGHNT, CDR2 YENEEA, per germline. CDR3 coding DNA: TGTGCCAGCAGCCCTACAGGGTCTGAAGCTTTCTTT. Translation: CASSPTGSEAFF. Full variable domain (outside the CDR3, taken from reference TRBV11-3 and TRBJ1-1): EAGVVQSPRYKIIEKKQPVAFWCNPISGHNTLYWYLQNLGQGPELLIRYENEEAVDDSQLPKDRFSAERLKGVDSTLKIQPAELGDSAVYLCASSPTGSEAFFGQGTRLTVV.

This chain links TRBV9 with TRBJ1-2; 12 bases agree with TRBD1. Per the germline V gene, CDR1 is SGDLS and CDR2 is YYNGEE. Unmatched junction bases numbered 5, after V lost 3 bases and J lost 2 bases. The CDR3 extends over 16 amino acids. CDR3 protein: CASSAGQGATNYGYTF. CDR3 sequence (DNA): TGTGCCAGCAGCGCGGGACAGGGGGCAACGAACTATGGCTACACCTTC. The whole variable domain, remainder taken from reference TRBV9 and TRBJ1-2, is DSGVTQTPKHLITATGQRVTLRCSPRSGDLSVYWYQQSLDQGLQFLIQYYNGEERAKGNILERFSAQQFPDLHSELNLSSLELGDSALYFCASSAGQGATNYGYTFGSGTRLTVV.

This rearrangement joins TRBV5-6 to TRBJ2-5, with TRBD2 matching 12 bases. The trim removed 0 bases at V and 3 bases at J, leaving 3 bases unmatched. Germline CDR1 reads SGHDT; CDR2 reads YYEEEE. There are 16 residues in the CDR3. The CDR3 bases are TGTGCCAGCAGCTTGGGACTAGCGGGGGTAGAAGAGACCCAGTACTTC. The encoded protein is CASSLGLAGVEETQYF.

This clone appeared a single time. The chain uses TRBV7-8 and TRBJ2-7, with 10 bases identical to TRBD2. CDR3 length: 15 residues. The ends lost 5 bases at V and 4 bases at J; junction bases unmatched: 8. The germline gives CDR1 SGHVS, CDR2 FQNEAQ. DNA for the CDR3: TGTGCCAGCAGCCTAGGGCTAGCGGGAGTTTACGAGCAGTACTTC. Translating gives CASSLGLAGVYEQYF.

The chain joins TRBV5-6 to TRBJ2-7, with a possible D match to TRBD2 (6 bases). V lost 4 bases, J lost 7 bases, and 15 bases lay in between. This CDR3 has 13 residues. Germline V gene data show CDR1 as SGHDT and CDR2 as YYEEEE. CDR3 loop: CASSGGIYWEQYF. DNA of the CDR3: TGTGCCAGCAGCGGCGGGATTTACTGGGAGCAGTACTTC.

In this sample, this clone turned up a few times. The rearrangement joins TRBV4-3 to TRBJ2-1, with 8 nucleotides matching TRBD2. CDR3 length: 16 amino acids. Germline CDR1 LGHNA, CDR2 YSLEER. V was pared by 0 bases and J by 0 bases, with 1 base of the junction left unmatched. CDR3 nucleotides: TGCGCCAGCAGCCAAGAACGGGGGGGCTCCTACAATGAGCAGTTCTTC. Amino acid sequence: CASSQERGGSYNEQFF.

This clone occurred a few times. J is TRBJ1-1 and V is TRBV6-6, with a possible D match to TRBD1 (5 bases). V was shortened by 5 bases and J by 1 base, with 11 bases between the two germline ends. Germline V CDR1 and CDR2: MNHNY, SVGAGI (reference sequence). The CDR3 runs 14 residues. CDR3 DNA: TGTGCCAGCAGTACCGCTACAGGGAACACTGAAGCTTTCTTT. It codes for CASSTATGNTEAFF.